This T cell receptor beta chain is drawn from a study of glioma-infiltrating T cells after dendritic cell vaccination. Noted time point: after dendritic cell vaccination, including at tumor progression/relapse. Trimming took 1 base from V and 0 from J, leaving 21 bases between them. This CDR3 contains 19 residues. CDR1 and CDR2 (germline): SGHVS, FNYEAQ. Findings and caveats of the study: Only a small number of patients had complete blood and tumor samples.

Produced via immunoSEQ multiplex PCR; TCRdb's table is partial and in-frame only. The sample has tens of thousands of clones; roughly four fifths are singletons. A remark on this clone: No antigen is known for it.

The source material was blood, sampled after dendritic cell vaccination. The V call is TRBV7-6, the J call TRBJ1-1; D gene uncertain. This clonotype was obtained from a human donor with glioblastoma. DNA of the CDR3: TGTGCCAGCAGCTTAGTAGGAGGAAATGCTGGGAACTTGAACACTGAAGCTTTCTTT. Translated: CASSLVGGNAGNLNTEAFF.